Each of the 21 T cell receptor beta chains below was sequenced from the same sample in a study of radiation and T cells in renal cell carcinoma. Time point noted: blood 2 weeks post-SBRT. Treatment specified: 15 Gy SBRT to primary tumor, nephrectomy 4 weeks later. The assay was immunoSEQ multiplex PCR, and TCRdb's table has in-frame clones only and misses some. The sample carries 150,000 to 180,000 clones, approximately 90% recorded once. The sequences come from blood, collected from a patient whose treatment included radiotherapy and nephrectomy. The receptor source for this set is a woman aged 50 to 65 with renal cell carcinoma.

The rearrangement links TRBV5-1 to TRBJ2-7; D is perhaps TRBD1 or TRBD2 (5 bases each). The V end was cut by 4 bases, the J end by 6 bases, with 23 bases between. Germline loops: CDR1 SGHRS, CDR2 YFSETQ. The length of the CDR3 is 16 residues. CDR3 DNA: TGCGCCAGCAGCCTAAAGAACCGAGGGACCGGCGGCGAGCAGTACTTC. Translated: CASSLKNRGTGGEQYF.

The chain uses TRBV6-5 and TRBJ2-3; D possibly corresponds to TRBD2 (6 bases). Germline-derived CDR1 and CDR2 are MNHEY and SVGAGI. The V gene lost 3 bases and the J gene lost 5 bases, with 12 bases spanning the gap. The CDR3 loop spans 14 amino acids. CDR3 loop: CASSYGGIGDTQYF. Written as DNA, the CDR3 is TGTGCCAGCAGTTATGGGGGGATCGGAGATACGCAGTATTTT.

J is TRBJ1-1 and V is TRBV4-2; 7 positions agree with TRBD1. This CDR3 spans 17 amino acids. From germline, CDR1 is LGHNA and CDR2 YNFKEQ. V trimming: 1 base; J trimming: 1 base; junction bases outside the gene matches: 9. CDR3 nucleotides: TGTGCCAGCAGCCAAGTGACAGGGAGGGGGAAGAACACTGAAGCTTTCTTT. Residues: CASSQVTGRGKNTEAFF.

The chain uses TRBV6-1 and TRBJ2-5; unclear D gene. CDR1 is MNHNS, CDR2 SASEGT, per germline. The CDR3 covers 14 residues. V gave up 2 bases and J gave up 1 base, with 8 bases separating them. The CDR3 protein is CASSETTVQETQYF. The CDR3 DNA is TGTGCCAGCAGTGAAACTACAGTCCAAGAGACCCAGTACTTC.

The V and J genes are TRBV20-1 and TRBJ2-3; D uncertain. Trimming left V 6 bases short and J 6 bases short, with 10 bases between. Germline V CDR1 and CDR2: DFQATT, SNEGSKA (reference sequence). There are 11 residues in the CDR3. This chain's CDR3 is CSARISDTQYF. The CDR3 DNA sequence: TGCAGTGCGAGGATTTCGGATACGCAGTATTTT.

The chain uses TRBV29-1 and TRBJ1-2, with a weak D call TRBD1 (5 bases). Germline-derived CDR1 and CDR2 are SQVTM and ANQGSEA. The CDR3 contains 13 residues. The V and J ends lost 4 bases and 0 bases respectively, with 9 bases between them. This chain's CDR3 is CSVVGGTNYGYTF. Here the CDR3 DNA reads TGCAGCGTTGTTGGGGGAACTAACTATGGCTACACCTTC.

The chain combines TRBV27 with TRBJ1-1; 9 bases line up with TRBD1. Germline V gene lookup returns CDR1 MNHEY and CDR2 SMNVEV (reference sequence). Trimming cost V 8 bases and J 0 bases; bases outside gene matches: 10. The CDR3 extends over 16 amino acids. The CDR3 DNA follows: TGTGCCAGCTGGTCACAGGGGGCGGACCTGAACACTGAAGCTTTCTTT. Translating it yields CASWSQGADLNTEAFF.

The rearrangement links TRBV6-6 to TRBJ1-5; D uncertain. Germline loops: CDR1 MNHNY, CDR2 SVGAGI (reference sequence). Trimming left V 2 bases short and J 4 bases short, with 9 bases between. This CDR3 contains 14 residues. The CDR3 region is CASSYVGLNQPQHF. CDR3 nucleotide sequence: TGTGCCAGCAGTTACGTGGGCTTGAATCAGCCCCAGCATTTT.

CDR3 protein: CASSYGVDTEAFF. The CDR3 DNA reads as TGTGCCAGCAGTTACGGGGTCGACACTGAAGCTTTCTTT. The chain is built from TRBV6-5 and TRBJ1-1, with unresolved D. Trimming left V 2 bases short and J 3 bases short, with 7 bases between. The germline V gene encodes CDR1 MNHEY and CDR2 SVGAGI. The CDR3 sequence is 13 residues long.

The gene calls are TRBV6-5 and TRBJ2-3; 12 nucleotides match TRBD1. The germline CDR1 and CDR2 sequences are MNHEY and SVGAGI. J lost 4 bases, V lost 2 bases, and 4 bases had no gene match. The CDR3 covers 16 residues. The CDR3 nucleotides read TGTGCCAGCAGTTACCGGGACAGGGGGCGATCAGATACGCAGTATTTT. Translation gives CASSYRDRGRSDTQYF.

The chain uses TRBV19 and TRBJ2-1; 11 bases are a match to TRBD2. CDR1 is LNHDA, CDR2 SQIVND, per germline (reference sequence). J was trimmed by 8 bases and V by 6 bases; bases with no gene match: 6. There are 14 residues in the CDR3. CDR3 sequence: CASRVAGGSDEQFF. CDR3 DNA: TGTGCCAGTAGGGTAGCGGGGGGGTCGGATGAGCAGTTCTTC.

CDR3 DNA: TGCAGCGTTGCCACAGGGAACACTGAAGCTTTCTTT. Translating it yields CSVATGNTEAFF. The rearrangement links TRBV29-1 to TRBJ1-1; D might be TRBD1 (5 bases). The V gene lost 4 bases and the J gene lost 1 base, with 7 bases spanning the gap. In germline, CDR1 is SQVTM, CDR2 ANQGSEA. This CDR3 is built from 12 residues.

The chain carries TRBV28 and TRBJ1-5; D call uncertain. CDR1 is MDHEN, CDR2 SYDVKM, per germline. V lost 3 bases and J lost 4, with 1 base in between. The CDR3 covers 11 residues. Here the CDR3 reads CASSLNQPQHF. CDR3 bases: TGTGCCAGCAGTTTGAATCAGCCCCAGCATTTT.

The chain carries TRBV5-4 and TRBJ2-3; TRBD1 or TRBD2 may be the D gene (6 bases each). Trimming stripped 0 bases from V and 7 bases from J, with 12 bases between. Per the germline V gene, CDR1 is SGHNT and CDR2 is YYREEE (reference sequence). This CDR3 spans 14 amino acids. The CDR3 loop is CASSLVTGANTQYF. In DNA form, the CDR3 reads TGTGCCAGCAGCTTGGTTACGGGGGCGAATACGCAGTATTTT.

V usage is TRBV27 and J usage is TRBJ2-7, with D uncertain. Germline CDR1 and CDR2: MNHEY and SMNVEV (reference sequence). The V end lost 3 bases, the J end lost 0 bases, and 9 bases lay between the germline ends. There are 14 residues in the CDR3. The CDR3 coding sequence is TGTGCCAGCAGTTTGGCAGCGAGCTCCTACGAGCAGTACTTC. This translates into CASSLAASSYEQYF.

The V call is TRBV25-1, the J call TRBJ2-5; possible D gene TRBD1, 7 bases. The germline V gene encodes CDR1 MGHDK and CDR2 SYGVNS. Deletions cut 3 bases from V and 7 bases from J, with 18 bases between. This CDR3 is built from 15 residues. CDR3 sequence: CASSDAGQPTLTQYF. DNA for the CDR3: TGTGCCAGCAGTGATGCGGGACAGCCGACCTTGACCCAGTACTTC.

V gene TRBV7-2 combines with J gene TRBJ2-7, with D unclear. V was cut by 3 bases and J by 0 bases, with 12 bases left in between. The CDR3 spans 15 residues. Germline assignment: CDR1 SGHTA and CDR2 FQGNSA. For the CDR3, the DNA is TGTGCCAGCAGCTTTAGACCGATGAGCTCCTACGAGCAGTACTTC. Encoded protein: CASSFRPMSSYEQYF.

The rearrangement uses TRBV9 and TRBJ2-1; possible D gene TRBD1, 6 bases. Trimming removed 4 bases at V and 8 bases at J, with 13 bases between. The CDR3 covers 13 residues. Germline lookup yields CDR1 SGDLS and CDR2 YYNGEE. In DNA form, the CDR3 reads TGTGCCAGCAGCTTTACAGGGTTAGATGAGCAGTTCTTC. Protein: CASSFTGLDEQFF.

The chain links TRBV10-2 to TRBJ2-1, with D possibly matching TRBD2 (5 bases). This CDR3 spans 13 amino acids. Per the germline V gene, CDR1 is WSHSY and CDR2 is SAAADI. Trimming left V 8 bases short and J 6 bases short, with 14 bases between. CDR3 sequence reads: CASGETASNEQFF. CDR3 nucleotides: TGCGCCAGCGGGGAGACTGCTTCCAATGAGCAGTTCTTC.

This clone has a single count. The chain uses TRBV5-1 and TRBJ1-3; D gene ambiguous. V was pared by 0 bases and J by 0 bases, with 10 bases between. Germline loops: CDR1 SGHRS, CDR2 YFSETQ. The CDR3 is 16 amino acids. The chain's CDR3 is CASSLASDTSGNTIYF. CDR3 in DNA: TGCGCCAGCAGCTTGGCCTCGGATACCTCTGGAAACACCATATATTTT.

The chain joins TRBV30 to TRBJ2-1, with TRBD1 identical over 8 bases. The CDR3 spans 14 residues. Germline V gene data show CDR1 as GTSNPN and CDR2 as SVGIG (reference sequence). After removal of 0 bases from V and 5 bases from J, the junction contained 3 bases not matched to a gene. In DNA, the CDR3 is TGTGCCTGGAGTGTAAGGGGACAGGACAATGAGCAGTTCTTC. It encodes CAWSVRGQDNEQFF.